These T cell receptor beta chains were read from a single sample in a study of blood T cells in healthy people across ages. One entry per CDR3 protein results from TCRdb running MiXCR on the 5' RACE reads. The table has over 1,500,000 distinct CDR3 sequences, just under 50% seen once; the top ten hold over 2%. The source material was blood. These receptors all stem from a woman between 35 and 50 years old in good health. The CDR3 runs from the conserved cysteine through the conserved F or W. The order of the fields is V gene, J gene, D gene, clone size, CDR3 protein, CDR3 DNA. A D gene is named only where the DNA matches it firmly. Size is stated for part of the rows, as once, few or many counts, or as a class when the clone is expanded.

TRBV3-1	TRBJ2-1	NA	NA	CASSQPTGSWGNEQFF	TGTGCCAGCAGCCAACCTACAGGAAGTTGGGGCAATGAGCAGTTCTTC
TRBV11-2	TRBJ2-7	TRBD1	NA	CASSDDRVAAQYF	TGTGCCAGCAGCGATGACAGGGTGGCCGCCCAGTACTTC
TRBV27	TRBJ2-7	TRBD1	few	CASSNTGDHEQYF	TGTGCCAGCAGCAATACAGGGGACCACGAGCAGTACTTC
TRBV3-1	TRBJ2-7	NA	NA	CASSQMGGNEQYF	TGTGCCAGCAGCCAAATGGGCGGTAACGAGCAGTACTTC
TRBV7-9	TRBJ1-6	TRBD1	NA	CASSPLQGADNSPLHF	TGTGCCAGCAGCCCGTTACAGGGGGCTGATAATTCACCCCTCCACTTT
TRBV20-1	TRBJ2-1	NA	NA	CSARECGPQETQFF	TGCAGTGCTAGAGAGTGCGGCCCCCAAGAGACCCAGTTCTTC
TRBV25-1	TRBJ2-3	NA	NA	CASSDYEALSTDTQYF	TGTGCCAGCAGTGATTATGAGGCCCTGAGCACAGATACGCAGTATTTT
TRBV7-2	TRBJ2-3	TRBD2	NA	CASSWPLAGGSGDTQYF	TGTGCCAGCAGCTGGCCCCTAGCGGGGGGAAGTGGCGATACGCAGTATTTT
TRBV6-1	TRBJ1-5	NA	NA	CASRAGIQSNQPQHF	TGTGCCAGCAGAGCGGGAATTCAAAGCAATCAGCCCCAGCATTTT
TRBV6-2/TRBV6-3	TRBJ2-4	NA	NA	CASSYGGLGDIQYF	TGTGCCAGCAGTTATGGCGGGCTAGGGGACATTCAGTACTTC
TRBV4-3	TRBJ2-7	TRBD2	NA	CASSQGGGLAGGSSYEQYF	TGCGCCAGCAGCCAAGGAGGGGGACTAGCGGGGGGGAGCTCCTACGAGCAGTACTTC
TRBV7-9	TRBJ2-5	NA	NA	CASSREAAYSLETQYF	TGTGCCAGCAGCCGTGAGGCAGCCTATTCTCTGGAGACCCAGTACTTC
TRBV5-1	TRBJ2-3	TRBD1	NA	CASSGGTGLDTQYF	TGCGCCAGCAGCGGGGGGACAGGGTTAGATACGCAGTATTTT
TRBV20-1	TRBJ2-4	NA	NA	CSASGGGKNIQYF	TGCAGTGCGAGTGGAGGGGGGAAGAACATTCAGTACTTC
TRBV5-1	TRBJ2-3	TRBD1	NA	CASSSVTGTDAQYF	TGCGCCAGCAGCTCCGTGACAGGGACGGATGCGCAGTATTTT
TRBV4-1	TRBJ1-2	NA	NA	CASSRGDTPGGYTF	TGCGCCAGCAGCCGGGGAGATACTCCCGGTGGCTACACCTTC
TRBV4-3	TRBJ2-3	TRBD2	NA	CASSQDIAGGRDTQYF	TGCGCCAGCAGCCAAGACATAGCGGGGGGAAGGGATACGCAGTATTTT
TRBV12-5	TRBJ2-1	NA	NA	CASGLGESSYNEQFF	TGTGCTAGTGGTTTAGGGGAGAGCTCCTACAATGAGCAGTTCTTC
TRBV13	TRBJ1-1	TRBD1	NA	CASSLPWTGQDTEAFF	TGTGCCAGCAGCTTGCCCTGGACAGGGCAGGACACTGAAGCTTTCTTT
TRBV6-4	TRBJ2-1	TRBD2	NA	CASSDSISGGPNEQFF	TGTGCCAGCAGTGACTCGATTAGCGGGGGGCCCAATGAGCAGTTCTTC
TRBV28	TRBJ1-2	NA	NA	CASSSTSSYGYTF	TGTGCCAGCAGTTCAACCTCCTCCTATGGCTACACCTTC
TRBV20-1	TRBJ2-2	NA	NA	CSAPGTLPTGELFF	TGCAGTGCCCCCGGGACATTGCCCACCGGGGAGCTGTTTTTT
TRBV20-1	TRBJ2-3	NA	NA	CSAPLRRGSYSDTQYF	TGCAGTGCTCCCTTGAGGAGGGGATCTTATTCAGATACGCAGTATTTT
TRBV29-1	TRBJ2-7	TRBD1	NA	CSVDKRQGSYEQYF	TGCAGCGTTGATAAGAGACAGGGCTCCTACGAGCAGTACTTC
TRBV7-2	TRBJ2-3	NA	few	CASSLSAPNTQYF	TGTGCCAGCAGCTTAAGCGCCCCGAATACGCAGTATTTT
TRBV5-1	TRBJ2-1	TRBD2	NA	CASGKTGTSGVNEQFF	TGCGCCAGTGGAAAAACCGGGACTAGCGGGGTTAATGAGCAGTTCTTC
TRBV6-6	TRBJ2-1	NA	NA	CASSYAAIHNEQFF	TGTGCCAGCAGTTACGCGGCAATTCACAATGAGCAGTTCTTC
TRBV29-1	TRBJ2-3	NA	NA	CSVDTDSTDTQYF	TGCAGCGTTGACACCGATAGCACAGATACGCAGTATTTT
TRBV29-1	TRBJ2-5	NA	NA	CSADLHRDQETQYF	TGCAGCGCTGATCTTCACAGGGACCAAGAGACCCAGTACTTC
TRBV7-9	TRBJ2-7	NA	few	CASSDYTASYEQYF	TGTGCCAGCAGCGACTACACCGCCTCCTACGAGCAGTACTTC
TRBV12-5	TRBJ1-1	NA	NA	CASGFSNTEAFF	TGTGCTAGTGGTTTTTCGAACACTGAAGCTTTCTTT
TRBV20-1	TRBJ1-5	TRBD1	once	CSALGQGAGQPQHF	TGCAGTGCGCTTGGACAGGGGGCGGGCCAGCCCCAGCATTTT
TRBV6-5	TRBJ2-5	NA	NA	CASSYSYRGGRETQYF	TGTGCCAGCAGTTACTCGTATCGAGGGGGGAGGGAGACCCAGTACTTC
TRBV27	TRBJ1-2	NA	NA	CASSLRGPANHGYTF	TGTGCCAGCAGTTTACGGGGCCCAGCTAACCATGGCTACACCTTC
TRBV3-1	TRBJ2-1	NA	NA	CASSQVEQTDEQFF	TGTGCCAGCAGCCAAGTAGAACAAACGGATGAGCAGTTCTTC
TRBV7-2	TRBJ2-1	NA	NA	CASSLAAGGLYNEQFF	TGTGCCAGCAGCTTAGCCGCGGGCGGTCTTTACAATGAGCAGTTCTTC
TRBV12-3/TRBV12-4	TRBJ2-5	TRBD1	NA	CASSLRGGVSIPETQYF	TGTGCCAGCAGTTTAAGAGGGGGCGTCTCCATTCCGGAGACCCAGTACTTC
TRBV9	TRBJ2-5	TRBD2	NA	CASSPNSGGIQETQYF	TGTGCCAGCAGCCCCAATAGCGGGGGAATCCAAGAGACCCAGTACTTC
TRBV12-3/TRBV12-4	TRBJ1-2	NA	NA	CASSLGRAAYNYGYTF	TGTGCCAGCAGTTTAGGTAGGGCAGCTTACAACTATGGCTACACCTTC
TRBV20-1	TRBJ2-7	NA	NA	CSAREPYYEQYF	TGCAGTGCTAGAGAGCCATACTACGAGCAGTACTTC
TRBV4-3	TRBJ2-3	NA	NA	CASSQDEGGRTDTQYF	TGCGCCAGCAGCCAAGATGAGGGGGGGCGCACAGATACGCAGTATTTT
TRBV6-1	TRBJ2-7	TRBD2	NA	CTSSELTGSGGLIFCEQYF	TGTACCAGCAGTGAATTAACGGGTAGCGGGGGGCTCATCTTTTGCGAGCAGTACTTC
TRBV28	TRBJ2-5	NA	NA	CASRPGAGTTQYF	TGTGCCAGCAGGCCCGGGGCCGGTACGACCCAGTACTTC
TRBV5-5	TRBJ2-3	NA	few	CASSWGAGPNTDTQYF	TGTGCCAGCAGCTGGGGAGCAGGCCCCAACACCGATACGCAGTATTTT
TRBV12-3/TRBV12-4	TRBJ1-2	TRBD1	many	CASSPGTGGEGYTF	TGTGCCAGCAGTCCAGGGACAGGGGGCGAGGGCTACACCTTC
TRBV7-2	TRBJ2-5	NA	few	CASSVQPGAPTRTQYF	TGTGCCAGCAGCGTGCAGCCGGGAGCCCCGACACGGACCCAGTACTTC
TRBV29-1	TRBJ2-5	NA	many	CSVGSGQETQYF	TGCAGCGTTGGGTCAGGGCAAGAGACCCAGTACTTC
TRBV4-3	TRBJ2-1	TRBD1	NA	CASSQDGTGLSNEQFF	TGCGCCAGCAGCCAAGATGGGACAGGGCTCAGCAATGAGCAGTTCTTC
TRBV29-1	TRBJ2-3	NA	few	CSFGGPDTQYF	TGCAGCTTCGGGGGCCCAGATACGCAGTATTTT
TRBV20-1	TRBJ2-2	NA	few	CSAGQWDTGELFF	TGCAGTGCTGGGCAGTGGGACACCGGGGAGCTGTTTTTT